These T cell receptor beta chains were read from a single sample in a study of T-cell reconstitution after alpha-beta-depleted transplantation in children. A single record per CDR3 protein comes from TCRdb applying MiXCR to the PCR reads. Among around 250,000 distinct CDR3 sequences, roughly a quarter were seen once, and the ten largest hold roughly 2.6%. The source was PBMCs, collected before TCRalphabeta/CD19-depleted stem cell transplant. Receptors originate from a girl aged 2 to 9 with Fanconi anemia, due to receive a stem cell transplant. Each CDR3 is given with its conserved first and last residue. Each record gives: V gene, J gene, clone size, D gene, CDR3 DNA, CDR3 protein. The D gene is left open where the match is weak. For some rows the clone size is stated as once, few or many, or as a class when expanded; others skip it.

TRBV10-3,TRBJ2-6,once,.,TGTGCCATCAGTGAGTCTATGGTCTCTGGGGCCAACGTCCTGACTTTC,CAISESMVSGANVLTF
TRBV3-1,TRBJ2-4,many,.,TGTGCCAGCAGCTTGGAGGGAAACATTCAGTACTTC,CASSLEGNIQYF
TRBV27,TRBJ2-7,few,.,TGTGCCAGCGGATGGTTGGGCGAGCAGTACTTC,CASGWLGEQYF
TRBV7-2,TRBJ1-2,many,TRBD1,TGTGCCAGCAGCTTACCGGGACAGACCAACTATGGCTACACCTTC,CASSLPGQTNYGYTF
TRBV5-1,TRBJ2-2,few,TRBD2,TGCGCCAGCAGCCACGGACTAGCGGGAGGGCTTAACACCGGGGAGCTGTTTTTT,CASSHGLAGGLNTGELFF
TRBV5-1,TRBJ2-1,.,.,TGCGCCAGCAGCTTGGGCCTACTGGACTTCTACAATGAGCAGTTCTTC,CASSLGLLDFYNEQFF
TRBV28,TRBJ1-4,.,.,TGTGCCAGCGAAAGTTGGGGGAATGAAAAACTGTTTTTT,CASESWGNEKLFF
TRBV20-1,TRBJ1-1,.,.,TGCAGTGCTAGTAGCGGGCTTTTGATGGGCACTGAAGCTTTCTTT,CSASSGLLMGTEAFF
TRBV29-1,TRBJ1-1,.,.,TGCAGCGTTGACACACCTTGGAACACTGAAGCTTTCTTT,CSVDTPWNTEAFF
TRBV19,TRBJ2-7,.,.,TGTGCCAGTAGTATCCCCGGGACACCCTTGGAGCAGTACTTC,CASSIPGTPLEQYF
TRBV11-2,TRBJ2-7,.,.,TGTGCCAGCAGCTCCGAGTGGGGAACTAGGATTCAGTACTTC,CASSSEWGTRIQYF
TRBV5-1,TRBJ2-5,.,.,TGCGCCAGCAGCTTGGCCTCTCGCGGACCTCAAGAGACCCAGTACTTC,CASSLASRGPQETQYF
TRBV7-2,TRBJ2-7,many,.,TGTGCCAGCAGCCCTTCAGTGGCCCTCGGCGAGCAGTACTTC,CASSPSVALGEQYF
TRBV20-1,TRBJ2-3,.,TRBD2,TGCAGTGCTAGACGGGTAGCGGGGAGCCTCAGCACAGATACGCAGTATTTT,CSARRVAGSLSTDTQYF
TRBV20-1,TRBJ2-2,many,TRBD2,TGCAGTGCTAGGGATAGCGGGAGGGCCCATGAGGGCGGGGAGCTGTTTTTT,CSARDSGRAHEGGELFF
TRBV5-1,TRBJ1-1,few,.,TGCGCCAGCAGCTACGGACCGCCGAACACTGAAGCTTTCTTT,CASSYGPPNTEAFF
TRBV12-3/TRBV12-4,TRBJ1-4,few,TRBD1,TGTGCCAGCAGTTTTGGCTCGGACAGGGAGTCTGAAAAACTGTTTTTT,CASSFGSDRESEKLFF
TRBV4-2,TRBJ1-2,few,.,TGTGCCAGCAGCCAAGAGGGTAGGGGACATGGCTACACCTTC,CASSQEGRGHGYTF
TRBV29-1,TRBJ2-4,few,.,TGCAGCGTTGCTTATACAGGATGGAGCATTCAGTACTTC,CSVAYTGWSIQYF
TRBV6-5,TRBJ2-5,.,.,TGTGCCAGCAGTTACCGAGGGGGCCAAGAGACCCAGTACTTC,CASSYRGGQETQYF
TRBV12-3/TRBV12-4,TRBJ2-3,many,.,TGTGCCAGCAGTTTCAGGACGCAGTATTTT,CASSFRTQYF
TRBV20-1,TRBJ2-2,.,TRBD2,TGCAGTGCCGCGGATACCTTAGCGGGTTCAACCGGGGAGCTGTTTTTT,CSAADTLAGSTGELFF
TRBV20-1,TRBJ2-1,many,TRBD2,TGCAGTGCTCTTAGGACTAGGGGCTCCTACAATGAGCAGTTCTTC,CSALRTRGSYNEQFF
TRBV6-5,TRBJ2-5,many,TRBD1,TGTGCCAGCAGCTACCGGGACAGGGATGAGGAGACCCAGTACTTC,CASSYRDRDEETQYF
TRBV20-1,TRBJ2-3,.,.,TGCAGTGCTAGGGACTCTTCTCGCACAGATACGCAGTATTTT,CSARDSSRTDTQYF
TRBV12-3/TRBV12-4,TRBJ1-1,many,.,TGTGCCAGCAGAGAAGGACAGATCCGGGTGGAAGCTTTCTTT,CASREGQIRVEAFF
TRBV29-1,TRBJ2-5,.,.,TGCAGCGTAAACAGCGGGTATGAGACCCAGTACTTC,CSVNSGYETQYF
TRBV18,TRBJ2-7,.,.,TGTGCCAGCTCACCAGGCGCAAACGAGCAGTACTTC,CASSPGANEQYF
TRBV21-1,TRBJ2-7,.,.,TGTGCCAGCCCACGGACAGAACCCTACGAGCAGTACTTC,CASPRTEPYEQYF
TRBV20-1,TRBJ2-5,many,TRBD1,TGCAGTGCTAACGACAGGGGCATGGAGACCCAGTACTTC,CSANDRGMETQYF
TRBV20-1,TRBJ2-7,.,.,TGCAGTGCTCTCCCTGGTTCACAGGGCTACGAGCAGTACTTC,CSALPGSQGYEQYF
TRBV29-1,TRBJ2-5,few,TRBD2,TGCAGCGTCGGACTAGCGGGAGTAGAGACCCAGTACTTC,CSVGLAGVETQYF
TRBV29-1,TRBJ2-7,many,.,TGCAGCGTTAAACAGGACCTTCCCTACGAGCAGTACTTC,CSVKQDLPYEQYF
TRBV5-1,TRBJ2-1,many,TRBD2,TGTGCCAGCAGTAGTAGCGGGGGCTCCTACAATGAGCAGTTCTTC,CASSSSGGSYNEQFF
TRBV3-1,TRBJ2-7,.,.,TGTGCCAGCAGGAACCCTAGGGGCTACGAGCAGTACTTC,CASRNPRGYEQYF
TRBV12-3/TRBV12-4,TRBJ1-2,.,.,TGTGCCAGCAGTTTTCACGGCGAAATTGCGTATGGCTACACCTTC,CASSFHGEIAYGYTF
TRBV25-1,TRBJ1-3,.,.,TGTGCCAGCAGTACAGGTGGGGTCGGAAACACCATATATTTT,CASSTGGVGNTIYF
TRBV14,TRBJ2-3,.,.,TGTGCCAGCAGCCCAATGGAGGGGCGGGGTACGCAGTATTTT,CASSPMEGRGTQYF
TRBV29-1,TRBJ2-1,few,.,TGCAGCGTTGGCCCACACTCCTACAATGAGCAGTTCTTC,CSVGPHSYNEQFF
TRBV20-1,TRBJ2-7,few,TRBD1,TGCAGTACGGACCATGGGACAGCCTACGAGCAGTACTTC,CSTDHGTAYEQYF
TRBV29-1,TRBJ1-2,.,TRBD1,TGCAGCGCGGACAGGGAGCATGGCTACACCTTC,CSADREHGYTF
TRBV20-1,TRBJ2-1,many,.,TGCAGTGCAAGGCCCCCGACAGAGTACAATGAGCAGTTCTTC,CSARPPTEYNEQFF
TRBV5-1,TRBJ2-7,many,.,TGCGCCAGCAGCTTCGGGACACCATTGGGAGAGCAGTACTTC,CASSFGTPLGEQYF
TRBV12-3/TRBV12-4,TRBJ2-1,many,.,TGTGCCAGCAGTCTCTTTGGGCCGACCTACAATGAGCAGTTCTTC,CASSLFGPTYNEQFF
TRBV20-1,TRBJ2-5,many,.,TGCAGTGCCAGGAGAGGGGGGGGATGGACCCAGTACTTC,CSARRGGGWTQYF
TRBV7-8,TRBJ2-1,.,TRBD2,TGTGCCAGCAGCTTGCCGGGGGCTAGCGGGAGGAACAATGAGCAGTTCTTC,CASSLPGASGRNNEQFF
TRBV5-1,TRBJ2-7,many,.,TGCGCCAGCAGCTTGTTGGGGGTCGGCTCCTACGAGCAGTACTTC,CASSLLGVGSYEQYF
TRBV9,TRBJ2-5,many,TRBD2,TGTGCCAGCAGTCGCCTCCCGGGACTAGCAGAGACCCAGTACTTC,CASSRLPGLAETQYF
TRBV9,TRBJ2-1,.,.,TGTGCCAGCAGCGTAGCGGGGGCTTCGGAGCAGTTCTTC,CASSVAGASEQFF
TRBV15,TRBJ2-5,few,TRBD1,TGTGCCACCAGCAGAGATAGGACAGGGTATCGAGAGACCCAGTACTTC,CATSRDRTGYRETQYF
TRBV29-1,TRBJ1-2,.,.,TGCAGCTTTTCCTTGGGCTATGGCTACACCTTC,CSFSLGYGYTF
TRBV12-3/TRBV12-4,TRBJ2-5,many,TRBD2,TGTGCCAGTTCTGCCCTACTAGCGCGAGGCGAGACCCAGTACTTC,CASSALLARGETQYF
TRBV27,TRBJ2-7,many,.,TGTGCCAGCAGTTCTACCTCGATGGGATGGACCTTGAAGGCCGAGCAGTACTTC,CASSSTSMGWTLKAEQYF
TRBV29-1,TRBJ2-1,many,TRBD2,TGCAGCGATTCTAGCGGGAGGGTGGATGAGCAGTTCTTC,CSDSSGRVDEQFF